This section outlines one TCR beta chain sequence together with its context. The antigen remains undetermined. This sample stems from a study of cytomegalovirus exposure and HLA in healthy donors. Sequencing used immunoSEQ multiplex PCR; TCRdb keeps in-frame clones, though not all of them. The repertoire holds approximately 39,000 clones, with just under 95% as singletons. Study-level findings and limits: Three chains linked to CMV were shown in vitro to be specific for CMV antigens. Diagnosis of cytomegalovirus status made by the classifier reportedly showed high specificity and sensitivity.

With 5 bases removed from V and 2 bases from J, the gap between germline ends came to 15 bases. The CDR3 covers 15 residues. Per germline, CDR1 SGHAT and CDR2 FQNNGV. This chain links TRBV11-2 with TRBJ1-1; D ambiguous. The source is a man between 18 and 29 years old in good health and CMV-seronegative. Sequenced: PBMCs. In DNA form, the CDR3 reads TGTGCCAGCAGCGCAATGCGGGCTCGAAACACTGAAGCTTTCTTT. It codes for CASSAMRARNTEAFF.